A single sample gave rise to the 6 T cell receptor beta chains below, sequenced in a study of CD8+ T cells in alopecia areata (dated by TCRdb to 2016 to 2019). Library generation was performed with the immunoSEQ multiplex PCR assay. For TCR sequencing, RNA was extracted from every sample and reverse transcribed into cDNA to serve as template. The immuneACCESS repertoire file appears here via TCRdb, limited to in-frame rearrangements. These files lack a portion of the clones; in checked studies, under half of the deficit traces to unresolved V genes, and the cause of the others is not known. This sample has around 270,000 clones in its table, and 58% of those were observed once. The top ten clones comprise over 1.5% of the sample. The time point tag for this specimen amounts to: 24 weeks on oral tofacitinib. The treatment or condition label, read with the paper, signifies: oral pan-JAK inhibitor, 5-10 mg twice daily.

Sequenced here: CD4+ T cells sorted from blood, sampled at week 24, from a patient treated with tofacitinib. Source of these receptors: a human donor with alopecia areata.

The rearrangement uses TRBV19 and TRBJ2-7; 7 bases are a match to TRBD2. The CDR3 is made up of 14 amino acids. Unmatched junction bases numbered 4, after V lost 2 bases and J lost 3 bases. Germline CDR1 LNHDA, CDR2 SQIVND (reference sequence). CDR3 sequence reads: CASSIRGDLYEQYF. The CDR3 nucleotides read TGTGCCAGTAGTATACGGGGGGATCTCTACGAGCAGTACTTC.

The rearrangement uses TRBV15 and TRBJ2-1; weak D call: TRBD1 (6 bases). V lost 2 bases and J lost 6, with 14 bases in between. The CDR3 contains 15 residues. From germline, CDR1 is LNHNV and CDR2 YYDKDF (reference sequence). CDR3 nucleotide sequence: TGTGCCACCAGCAGATCGGGCAGGGGCTTCAATGAGCAGTTCTTC. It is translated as CATSRSGRGFNEQFF.

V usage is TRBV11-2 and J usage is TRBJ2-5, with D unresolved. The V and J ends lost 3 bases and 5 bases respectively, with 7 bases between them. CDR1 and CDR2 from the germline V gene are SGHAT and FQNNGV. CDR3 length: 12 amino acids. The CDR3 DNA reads TGTGCCAGCAGCTTTCGTCAGGAGACCCAGTACTTC. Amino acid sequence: CASSFRQETQYF.

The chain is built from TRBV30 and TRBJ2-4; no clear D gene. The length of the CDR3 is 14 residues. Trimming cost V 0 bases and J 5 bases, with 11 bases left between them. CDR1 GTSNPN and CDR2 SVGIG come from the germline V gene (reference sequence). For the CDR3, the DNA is TGTGCCTGGAGTGTACGTCGGCCTCAAAACATTCAGTACTTC. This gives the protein CAWSVRRPQNIQYF.

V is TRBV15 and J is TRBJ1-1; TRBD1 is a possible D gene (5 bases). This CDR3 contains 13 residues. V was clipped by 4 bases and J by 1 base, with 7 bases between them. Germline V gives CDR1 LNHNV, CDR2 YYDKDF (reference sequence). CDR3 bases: TGTGCCACCAGCATCACAGGGAACACTGAAGCTTTCTTT. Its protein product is CATSITGNTEAFF.

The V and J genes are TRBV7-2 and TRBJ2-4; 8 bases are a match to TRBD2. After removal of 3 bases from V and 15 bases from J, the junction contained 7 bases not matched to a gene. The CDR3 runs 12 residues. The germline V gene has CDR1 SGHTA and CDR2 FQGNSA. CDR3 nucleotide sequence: TGTGCCAGCAGCTTGGGGACTAGTTCGGTGTACTTC. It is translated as CASSLGTSSVYF.